One sample yielded the 4 T cell receptor beta chains listed below, sequenced in a study of blood T cell repertoires in COVID-19. Sequencing used immunoSEQ multiplex PCR; TCRdb keeps in-frame clones, though not all of them. The sample records 200,000 to 250,000 clones, approximately 90% being singletons. Source material: peripheral blood. These TCRs come from a young woman who had recovered from COVID-19.

The chain has TRBV9 and TRBJ1-1; 7 nucleotides line up with TRBD1. Germline CDR1 is SGDLS and CDR2 is YYNGEE. This CDR3 spans 15 amino acids. V was clipped by 3 bases and J by 0 bases; unmatched bases: 5. Here the CDR3 reads CASSGHRGLNTEAFF. The CDR3 region has the DNA TGTGCCAGCAGCGGACACAGGGGACTGAACACTGAAGCTTTCTTT.

The rearrangement joins TRBV5-5 to TRBJ2-1; 7 positions match TRBD1. Germline V gives CDR1 SGHKS, CDR2 YYEKEE (reference sequence). The CDR3 is 16 residues long. The V gene end was trimmed by 0 bases and the J gene end by 2 bases; junction bases not matched to a gene: 5. The CDR3 protein is CASSLATGAPYNEQFF. Written as DNA, the CDR3 is TGTGCCAGCAGCTTGGCCACAGGGGCCCCCTACAATGAGCAGTTCTTC.

V gene TRBV6-6 combines with J gene TRBJ2-3; tentative D call: TRBD2 (5 bases). This CDR3 has 13 residues. V was shortened by 0 bases and J by 4 bases, with 5 bases between the two germline ends. Looked up from germline, CDR1 is MNHNY and CDR2 is SVGAGI (reference sequence). CDR3 sequence reads: CASSYSRADTQYF. The CDR3 nucleotides are TGTGCCAGCAGTTACTCGAGGGCAGATACGCAGTATTTT.

This chain connects TRBV19 to TRBJ2-4; no clear D. The CDR3 has 14 amino acids. V was pared by 2 bases and J by 0 bases, with 5 bases between. The germline gives CDR1 LNHDA, CDR2 SQIVND (reference sequence). Written as DNA, the CDR3 is TGTGCCAGTAGTATAAGACTAGCCAAAAACATTCAGTACTTC. Translation: CASSIRLAKNIQYF. The full variable domain, completed using reference TRBV19 and TRBJ2-4, is DGGITQSPKYLFRKEGQNVTLSCEQNLNHDAMYWYRQDPGQGLRLIYYSQIVNDFQKGDIAEGYSVSREKKESFPLTVTSAQKNPTAFYLCASSIRLAKNIQYFGAGTRLSVL.